The 6 T cell receptor beta chains reported below all come from one sample, sequenced in a study of shared clonotypes between healthy human individuals. Assay used: immunoSEQ multiplex PCR; TCRdb lists only in-frame clones, some missing. The sample has around 2.1 million clones; roughly 91% are singletons. Naive CD8 cells were CD45RO-negative, positively selected for CCR7, excluding terminally differentiated effector memory CD45RA+ cells. Source material: naive CD8+ T cells from PBMCs. All receptors come from a man aged 18 to 29 in good health. Some clones in this sample may be carry-over from other donors' samples.

This clone was counted once. This chain joins TRBV28 and TRBJ2-5, with a tentative D call TRBD2 (5 bases). The CDR3 sequence is 13 residues long. CDR1 is MDHEN and CDR2 is SYDVKM in the germline V gene. V was clipped by 10 bases and J by 1 base, with 13 bases between them. The CDR3 region has the DNA TGTGCCACCCGCGGGCAGCCCCAAGAGACCCAGTACTTC. This translates into CATRGQPQETQYF.

As for this clone: Other nucleotide sequences in the sample specify the same CDR3. The chain joins TRBV29-1 to TRBJ2-3; TRBD2 matches 7 bases. CDR3 size: 17 residues. Germline loops: CDR1 SQVTM, CDR2 ANQGSEA. V was clipped by 4 bases and J by 6 bases; unmatched bases: 19. CDR3 nucleotide sequence: TGCAGCGTTGCAGGAGGTCGGGGCGGGAGCATGGGGGATACGCAGTATTTT. This encodes CSVAGGRGGSMGDTQYF.

V usage is TRBV6-1 and J usage is TRBJ1-2, with a weak D call TRBD1 (5 bases). V was shortened by 2 bases and J by 3 bases, with 13 bases between the two germline ends. The CDR3 consists of 15 residues. The germline CDR1 and CDR2 sequences are MNHNS and SASEGT. The DNA for the CDR3 is TGTGCCAGCAGTGAACCATCGACAGACTACTATGGCTACACCTTC. Translated, it gives CASSEPSTDYYGYTF.

The chain employs TRBV21-1 and TRBJ2-7. TRBV21-1 is classified as a pseudogene. This CDR3 comprises 13 residues. Here the CDR3 reads CASSRSWGYEQYF. For the CDR3, the DNA is TGTGCCAGCAGCAGAAGCTGGGGTTACGAGCAGTACTTC.

This clone has only one observation. The gene calls are TRBV7-2 and TRBJ2-6, with D possibly being TRBD1 (6 bases). Germline CDR1 and CDR2: SGHTA and FQGNSA. The CDR3 runs 15 residues. The V end lost 4 bases, the J end lost 4 bases, and 11 bases lay between the germline ends. CDR3 in amino acids: CASSSRGSGANVLTF. Here the CDR3 DNA reads TGTGCCAGCAGCTCCAGGGGCTCAGGGGCCAACGTCCTGACTTTC.

The rearrangement links TRBV7-8 to TRBJ2-7; no firm D call. This CDR3 has 14 residues. V shed 1 base and J shed 2 bases, with 9 bases lying between them. Germline assignment: CDR1 SGHVS and CDR2 FQNEAQ. CDR3 in amino acids: CASSLDLRTYEQYF. The CDR3 coding sequence is TGTGCCAGCAGCTTAGACTTGAGAACCTACGAGCAGTACTTC.